The present entry profiles one TCR beta chain with its context. Its antigen remains unknown. This sample is drawn from a study of shared clonotypes between healthy human individuals. About the study: Each donor contributed plates that comprised three CD4 naive, three CD4 memory, two CD8 naive and one CD8 memory.

Every immunoSEQ plate was one replicate of a subset's evenly spread DNA. The table came from immunoSEQ multiplex PCR; TCRdb's copy has only in-frame clones and leaves some out. This sample has approximately 2.5 million clones, with roughly 93% found just once. Germline V gives CDR1 SNHLY, CDR2 FYNNEI. This CDR3 region has 14 residues. V lost 3 bases and J 5 bases, leaving 14 bases between the germline ends. General observations from the study: The genetic and exposure-history diversity represented was limited by few donors.

The source is a man younger than 30 in good health. Some clones in this sample may be carry-over from other donors' samples. The V gene is TRBV2, the J gene TRBJ2-7; D unclear. The sample comprised naive CD4+ T cells from PBMCs. The subset was: CD45RA+ positively selected. The CDR3 sequence is CASSDSQGPHEQYF. For the CDR3, the DNA is TGTGCCAGCAGTGACTCCCAAGGACCGCACGAGCAGTACTTC.